This entry lists 30 T cell receptor beta chains sequenced from one sample in a study of ipilimumab plus nivolumab after autologous stem cell transplantation. Profiling relied on immunoSEQ multiplex PCR, and the TCRdb table lists in-frame clones only, not all of them. The repertoire holds some 44,000 clones, with around nine tenths as singletons. The sample was PBMCs, taken in a trial of ipilimumab plus nivolumab as post-transplant consolidation. These receptors all stem from a male donor with multiple myeloma.

The V and J genes are TRBV18 and TRBJ1-5; no firm D call. Germline values: CDR1 KGHSH, CDR2 LQKENI. The CDR3 runs to 15 residues. The germline V and J ends were trimmed by 1 base and 1 base, with 8 bases remaining between them. The CDR3 DNA reads as TGTGCCAGCTCACCACTGGGAGCGAGCAATCAGCCCCAGCATTTT. It specifies CASSPLGASNQPQHF. Variable domain in full (rest from reference TRBV18 and TRBJ1-5): NAGVMQNPRHLVRRRGQEARLRCSPMKGHSHVYWYRQLPEEGLKFMVYLQKENIIDESGMPKERFSAEFPKEGPSILRIQQVVRGDSAAYFCASSPLGASNQPQHFGDGTRLSIL.

This chain uses TRBV5-1 with TRBJ2-5; no clear D. The V gene lost 2 bases and the J gene lost 5 bases, with 4 bases spanning the gap. This CDR3 comprises 11 residues. Germline assignment: CDR1 SGHRS and CDR2 YFSETQ. The chain's CDR3 is CASSFEETQYF. In DNA, the CDR3 is TGCGCCAGCAGCTTTGAGGAGACCCAGTACTTC.

The gene calls are TRBV5-1 and TRBJ1-3; D call uncertain. CDR3 length: 15 amino acids. V was trimmed by 2 bases and J by 0 bases, leaving 9 bases between them. CDR1 is SGHRS and CDR2 is YFSETQ in the germline V gene. CDR3 DNA sequence: TGCGCCAGCAGCTTCACATGGAGCTCTGGAAACACCATATATTTT. Its translation: CASSFTWSSGNTIYF.

This rearrangement joins TRBV7-2 to TRBJ2-3; possible D gene TRBD1, 6 bases. Trimming shortened V by 2 bases and J by 5 bases, and 14 bases separated the two germline ends. Germline loops: CDR1 SGHTA, CDR2 FQGNSA. There are 15 residues in the CDR3. CDR3: CASSLSQDSLDTQYF. For the CDR3, the DNA is TGTGCCAGCAGCTTATCACAGGACAGTTTAGATACGCAGTATTTT.

V gene TRBV7-8 combines with J gene TRBJ2-5; 8 bases match TRBD2. The germline V gene has CDR1 SGHVS and CDR2 FQNEAQ. V was clipped by 1 base and J by 11 bases; unmatched bases: 15. The CDR3 covers 16 residues. DNA of the CDR3: TGTGCCAGCAGCTTAGTGTCGGGCGGGGGGCCTAGAGAGCAGTACTTC. It yields the protein CASSLVSGGGPREQYF.

The chain is built from TRBV2 and TRBJ2-5; 12 bases map to TRBD1. The CDR3 covers 14 residues. J gave up 4 bases and V 5 bases, and 2 bases lay outside the gene matches. Germline V gene lookup returns CDR1 SNHLY and CDR2 FYNNEI. In DNA form, the CDR3 reads TGTGCCAGCAGTTGGGACAGGGGGCGAGAGACCCAGTACTTC. As protein: CASSWDRGRETQYF.

V is TRBV5-1 and J is TRBJ2-2, with a tentative D call TRBD1 (5 bases). The V gene's germline CDR1 is SGHRS and CDR2 YFSETQ. The length of the CDR3 is 16 residues. V dropped 4 bases and J dropped 0 bases, with 13 bases sitting between them. DNA for the CDR3: TGCGCCAGCAGCCGGCTGACAGTCGCGAACACCGGGGAGCTGTTTTTT. Its translation: CASSRLTVANTGELFF.

The chain joins TRBV5-1 to TRBJ2-7, with 9 bases that match TRBD2. CDR3 length: 15 amino acids. After removal of 4 bases from V and 6 bases from J, the junction contained 11 bases not matched to a gene. Germline V gene data show CDR1 as SGHRS and CDR2 as YFSETQ. The CDR3 region is CASSVPLAGVPEQYF. The CDR3 DNA follows: TGCGCCAGCAGCGTACCCTTAGCGGGAGTCCCCGAGCAGTACTTC.

A word on this clone: Additional DNA sequences in this sample encode the identical CDR3. This rearrangement joins TRBV18 to TRBJ2-5; D may be TRBD1 (6 bases). CDR1 KGHSH and CDR2 LQKENI come from the germline V gene. The CDR3 is 15 residues long. The V end lost 2 bases, the J end lost 0 bases, and 10 bases lay between the germline ends. CDR3 residues: CASSPRTAYQETQYF. CDR3 nucleotide sequence: TGTGCCAGCTCACCAAGGACAGCGTACCAAGAGACCCAGTACTTC.

V is TRBV18 and J is TRBJ1-5; D gene ambiguous. Germline V gene sequence: CDR1 KGHSH, CDR2 LQKENI. This CDR3 is built from 16 residues. The V end was cut by 0 bases, the J end by 0 bases, with 9 bases between. CDR3 sequence: CASSPPGEYSNQPQHF. CDR3 in DNA: TGTGCCAGCTCACCACCAGGAGAATATAGCAATCAGCCCCAGCATTTT.

The chain combines TRBV19 with TRBJ2-2; D is unclear. Germline V lookup: CDR1 LNHDA, CDR2 SQIVND (reference sequence). This CDR3 comprises 16 residues. The V gene lost 7 bases and the J gene lost 1 base, with 16 bases spanning the gap. CDR3 residues: CASTPVVPGNTGELFF. CDR3 DNA sequence: TGTGCCAGTACCCCAGTAGTCCCAGGGAACACCGGGGAGCTGTTTTTT.

The chain carries TRBV4-3 and TRBJ1-3; TRBD1 matches at 8 bases. The CDR3 totals 16 residues. The junction had 5 bases not matched to a gene; V was cut back by 0 bases and J by 4 bases. Germline CDR1 and CDR2: LGHNA and YSLEER. CDR3 loop: CASSQDDRGPGNTIYF. CDR3 DNA sequence: TGCGCCAGCAGCCAAGACGACAGGGGCCCCGGAAACACCATATATTTT.

The gene calls are TRBV6-1 and TRBJ1-2, with 7 bases fitting TRBD1. Germline values: CDR1 MNHNS, CDR2 SASEGT. This CDR3 contains 15 residues. Trimming at V came to 6 bases and at J to 7 bases, leaving 14 bases not matched to a gene. CDR3 sequence (DNA): TGTGCCAGCAGCGGTACAGGGGAAGTGAATCGTGGCTACACCTTC. The encoded protein is CASSGTGEVNRGYTF.

The V call is TRBV28, the J call TRBJ2-1; the match to TRBD1 covers 8 bases. Per the germline V gene, CDR1 is MDHEN and CDR2 is SYDVKM. With V trimmed by 7 bases and J by 4 bases, 6 bases remained unmatched. The CDR3 spans 14 residues. The CDR3 here is CASTLGQGYNEQFF. The CDR3 DNA reads as TGTGCCAGCACCCTCGGACAGGGTTACAATGAGCAGTTCTTC.

The chain is built from TRBV9 and TRBJ2-3; TRBD2 is a possible D gene (7 bases). V was trimmed by 3 bases and J by 0 bases, leaving 14 bases between them. This CDR3 has 16 residues. In germline, CDR1 is SGDLS, CDR2 YYNGEE. The CDR3 here is CASSGPGGGSTDTQYF. DNA for the CDR3: TGTGCCAGCAGCGGCCCCGGCGGGGGCAGCACAGATACGCAGTATTTT.

This clone was seen just once. The chain couples TRBV9 to TRBJ2-7; tentative D call: TRBD1 (5 bases). Germline-derived CDR1 and CDR2 are SGDLS and YYNGEE. The CDR3 contains 13 residues. V lost 0 bases to trimming and J lost 2 bases, with 6 bases between them. The CDR3 sequence: CASSVGQTYEQYF. CDR3 nucleotides: TGTGCCAGCAGCGTAGGACAGACCTACGAGCAGTACTTC.

This sequence joins TRBV5-1 and TRBJ2-5, with D perhaps matching TRBD2 (6 bases). The CDR3 contains 15 residues. V was trimmed by 4 bases and J by 2 bases, leaving 15 bases between them. The germline V gene encodes CDR1 SGHRS and CDR2 YFSETQ. CDR3 residues: CASSDLTSGQETQYF. CDR3 in DNA: TGCGCCAGCAGCGACCTTACCAGCGGGCAAGAGACCCAGTACTTC.

V usage is TRBV21-1 and J usage is TRBJ2-7; the tabulated D call, TRBD1, remains unverified against the DNA. TRBV21-1 constitutes a pseudogene. The CDR3 extends over 12 amino acids. The CDR3 loop is CAGQGLGDEQYF. CDR3 coding DNA: TGTGCCGGACAGGGTCTCGGCGATGAGCAGTACTTC.

The chain couples TRBV5-1 to TRBJ2-3, with TRBD2 matching 9 bases. The length of the CDR3 is 19 residues. V lost 0 bases to trimming and J lost 3 bases; unmatched junction nucleotides: 14. Germline lookup yields CDR1 SGHRS and CDR2 YFSETQ. The CDR3 loop reads CASSLEGISGRIGTDTQYF. Here the CDR3 DNA reads TGCGCCAGCAGCTTGGAGGGTATTAGCGGGAGAATCGGGACAGATACGCAGTATTTT.

The V call is TRBV29-1, the J call TRBJ1-2; D not certain. CDR3 size: 12 residues. Germline CDR1 is SQVTM and CDR2 is ANQGSEA. The V and J ends lost 0 bases and 6 bases respectively, with 8 bases between them. In DNA form, the CDR3 reads TGCAGCGTTGAAGATCTACGGGATGGCTACACCTTC. Translation: CSVEDLRDGYTF.

This clone occurred a few times. The chain has TRBV7-2 and TRBJ2-7, with D maybe TRBD2 (5 bases). Trimming took 3 bases from V and 2 from J, leaving 14 bases between them. The CDR3 runs 15 residues. The V gene's germline CDR1 is SGHTA and CDR2 FQGNSA. CDR3 amino acids: CASSFRMRATYEQYF. The CDR3 region has the DNA TGTGCCAGCAGCTTTCGGATGAGGGCTACCTACGAGCAGTACTTC.

This chain uses TRBV5-4 with TRBJ2-5; 8 nucleotides line up with TRBD2. The V segment lost 4 bases and the J segment 5 bases; nucleotides outside the gene matches: 10. Germline CDR1 SGHNT, CDR2 YYREEE (reference sequence). CDR3 length: 15 residues. The CDR3 is CASSAKLAEGETQYF. Here the CDR3 DNA reads TGTGCCAGCAGCGCCAAACTAGCGGAGGGGGAGACCCAGTACTTC.

The V call is TRBV28, the J call TRBJ1-5; 10 bases agree with TRBD1. This CDR3 region has 15 residues. Germline V gene data show CDR1 as MDHEN and CDR2 as SYDVKM. The J segment lost 5 bases and the V segment lost 6 bases, leaving 7 bases of the junction unmatched. The chain's CDR3 is CASRTAGQGYQPQHF. CDR3 nucleotides: TGTGCCAGCAGGACTGCGGGACAGGGGTATCAGCCCCAGCATTTT.

The chain joins TRBV9 to TRBJ2-3, with D perhaps matching TRBD1 or TRBD2 (6 bases each). This CDR3 contains 16 residues. The germline V gene encodes CDR1 SGDLS and CDR2 YYNGEE. V lost 4 bases and J 1 base, leaving 16 bases between the germline ends. The CDR3 sequence is CASSIEGGFGTDTQYF. In nucleotides, the CDR3 is TGTGCCAGCAGCATAGAGGGGGGTTTCGGCACAGATACGCAGTATTTT. Complete variable domain (other parts from reference TRBV9 and TRBJ2-3): DSGVTQTPKHLITATGQRVTLRCSPRSGDLSVYWYQQSLDQGLQFLIQYYNGEERAKGNILERFSAQQFPDLHSELNLSSLELGDSALYFCASSIEGGFGTDTQYFGPGTRLTVL.

This clone ranks as medium-sized. This sequence joins TRBV18 and TRBJ1-1; TRBD1 is a possible D gene (6 bases). The V end was cut by 4 bases, the J end by 2 bases, with 17 bases between. Germline CDR1 and CDR2: KGHSH and LQKENI. The CDR3 covers 16 residues. The DNA of the CDR3 is TGTGCCAGCTCACGATCCGGGACAAAGATTAACACTGAAGCTTTCTTT. Amino acids: CASSRSGTKINTEAFF.

This chain links TRBV11-3 with TRBJ2-2, with D possibly matching TRBD1 (5 bases). The germline V and J ends were trimmed by 8 bases and 5 bases, with 9 bases remaining between them. CDR1 and CDR2 from the germline V gene are SGHNT and YENEEA. This CDR3 has 12 amino acids. This CDR3 reads CASGSGTGELFF. CDR3 DNA sequence: TGTGCCAGCGGGTCAGGGACCGGGGAGCTGTTTTTT.

The chain is built from TRBV27 and TRBJ1-5, with D perhaps TRBD1 (5 bases). The length of the CDR3 is 15 residues. V gave up 4 bases and J gave up 6 bases, with 16 bases separating them. Germline CDR1 reads MNHEY; CDR2 reads SMNVEV (reference sequence). This chain's CDR3 is CASSSSGTWAQPQHF. The CDR3 DNA follows: TGTGCCAGCAGTTCCTCCGGGACGTGGGCTCAGCCCCAGCATTTT.

The rearrangement links TRBV19 to TRBJ1-6, with TRBD1 matching over 11 bases. This CDR3 has 15 residues. Germline CDR1 LNHDA, CDR2 SQIVND (reference sequence). The V segment lost 10 bases and the J segment 10 bases; nucleotides outside the gene matches: 12. For the CDR3, the DNA is TGTGCCACTAAGACATCGGACAGGGGGCAATCACCCCTCCACTTT. As protein: CATKTSDRGQSPLHF.

The rearrangement links TRBV19 to TRBJ2-3, with D possibly matching TRBD2 (6 bases). Germline V gene lookup returns CDR1 LNHDA and CDR2 SQIVND (reference sequence). V was pared by 2 bases and J by 1 base, with 10 bases between. The CDR3 has 15 amino acids. CDR3 sequence reads: CASSIRAGRTDTQYF. As DNA, the CDR3 is TGTGCCAGTAGTATAAGGGCGGGGCGCACAGATACGCAGTATTTT.

The chain is built from TRBV19 and TRBJ1-2; D is perhaps TRBD1 (5 bases). The germline V gene has CDR1 LNHDA and CDR2 SQIVND (reference sequence). The CDR3 length is 13 residues. The V end lost 2 bases, the J end lost 4 bases, and 8 bases lay between the germline ends. CDR3 residues: CASSIQGGYGYTF. Written as DNA, the CDR3 is TGTGCCAGTAGTATACAGGGAGGCTATGGCTACACCTTC. Full variable domain (remainder filled in from reference TRBV19 and TRBJ1-2): DGGITQSPKYLFRKEGQNVTLSCEQNLNHDAMYWYRQDPGQGLRLIYYSQIVNDFQKGDIAEGYSVSREKKESFPLTVTSAQKNPTAFYLCASSIQGGYGYTFGSGTRLTVV.